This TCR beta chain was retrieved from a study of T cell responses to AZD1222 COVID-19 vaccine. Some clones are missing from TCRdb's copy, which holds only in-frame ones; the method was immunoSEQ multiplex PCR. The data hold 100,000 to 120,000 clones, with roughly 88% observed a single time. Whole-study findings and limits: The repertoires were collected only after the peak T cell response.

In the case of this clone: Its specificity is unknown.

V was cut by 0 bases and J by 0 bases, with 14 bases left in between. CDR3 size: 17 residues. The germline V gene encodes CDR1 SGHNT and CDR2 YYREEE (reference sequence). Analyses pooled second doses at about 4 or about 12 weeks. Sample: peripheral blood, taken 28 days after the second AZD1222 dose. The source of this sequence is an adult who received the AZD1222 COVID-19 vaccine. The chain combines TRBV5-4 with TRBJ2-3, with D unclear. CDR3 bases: TGTGCCAGCAGCTTGGCTTATGTGGGCGCTAGCACAGATACGCAGTATTTT. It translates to CASSLAYVGASTDTQYF.